Listed below are T cell receptor beta chains from one sample, sequenced in a study of control samples from healthy donors and cancer patients. Assay: immunoSEQ multiplex PCR; the TCRdb copy retains only in-frame clones and omits some. Of around 94,000 clones in the sample, approximately 90% were seen once. The specimen was blood. The source is a woman between 18 and 29 years old in good health. The CDR3 runs from the conserved cysteine through the conserved F or W. D genes are given only for firm matches. For some rows the clone size is stated as once, few or many, or as a class when expanded; others skip it.

clone_size: NA; v_call: TRBV6-2/TRBV6-3; d_call: NA; j_call: TRBJ2-7; cdr3_nt: TGTGCCAGCAGCCCTGCCGCGGGGATAGGGGCCTACGAGCAGTACTTC; cdr3_aa: CASSPAAGIGAYEQYF
clone_size: NA; v_call: TRBV6-5; d_call: TRBD2; j_call: TRBJ2-7; cdr3_nt: TGTGCCAGCAGTAGCACTAGCGGGGGGGCCTACGAGCAGTACTTC; cdr3_aa: CASSSTSGGAYEQYF
clone_size: NA; v_call: TRBV15; d_call: NA; j_call: TRBJ1-1; cdr3_nt: TGTGCCACCAGCAGAGACATCACAGCTTCTGAAGCTTTCTTT; cdr3_aa: CATSRDITASEAFF
clone_size: NA; v_call: TRBV28; d_call: NA; j_call: TRBJ1-5; cdr3_nt: TGTGCCAGCAGAACCGGGGGGGGCGCCCAGCCCCAGCATTTT; cdr3_aa: CASRTGGGAQPQHF
clone_size: NA; v_call: TRBV27; d_call: TRBD1; j_call: TRBJ1-1; cdr3_nt: TGTGCCAGCAGTCGCCAGGGGGTTACGACTGGAGCTTTCTTT; cdr3_aa: CASSRQGVTTGAFF
clone_size: NA; v_call: TRBV5-8; d_call: NA; j_call: TRBJ2-3; cdr3_nt: TGTGCCAGCAGCTCGTGGACGGGTTTTGGGCAGACAGCCACAGATACGCAGTATTTT; cdr3_aa: CASSSWTGFGQTATDTQYF
clone_size: few; v_call: TRBV4-1; d_call: TRBD2; j_call: TRBJ2-1; cdr3_nt: TGCGCCAGCAGCCAAGCGGGGACTAGCGGGGGGGTTGAGCAGTTCTTC; cdr3_aa: CASSQAGTSGGVEQFF
clone_size: NA; v_call: TRBV19; d_call: TRBD1; j_call: TRBJ1-6; cdr3_nt: TGTGCCAGTAGTATCCGGGACAGCCAATATAATTCACCCCTCCACTTT; cdr3_aa: CASSIRDSQYNSPLHF
clone_size: NA; v_call: TRBV5-6; d_call: NA; j_call: TRBJ2-7; cdr3_nt: TGTGCCAGCAGCTTTTACAGATCCTACGAGCAGTACTTC; cdr3_aa: CASSFYRSYEQYF
clone_size: NA; v_call: TRBV5-1; d_call: NA; j_call: TRBJ2-2; cdr3_nt: TGCGCCAGTGGATTCGGGGGGCCGGAACGGGAGCTGTTTTTT; cdr3_aa: CASGFGGPERELFF
clone_size: NA; v_call: TRBV19; d_call: TRBD2; j_call: TRBJ2-3; cdr3_nt: TGTGCCAGTAGTATCACTGGACTAGCGGGGGGGCCAAGGGATACGCAGTATTTT; cdr3_aa: CASSITGLAGGPRDTQYF
clone_size: NA; v_call: TRBV6-5; d_call: TRBD2; j_call: TRBJ2-3; cdr3_nt: TGTGCCAGCAGTTACTGGGGCGGGGGGGCCACTGATACGCAGTATTTT; cdr3_aa: CASSYWGGGATDTQYF
clone_size: NA; v_call: TRBV2; d_call: NA; j_call: TRBJ1-1; cdr3_nt: TGTGCCAGCAGTGACGACATGAACACTGAAGCTTTCTTT; cdr3_aa: CASSDDMNTEAFF
clone_size: NA; v_call: TRBV7-8; d_call: TRBD2; j_call: TRBJ2-7; cdr3_nt: TGTGCCAGCAGCTTAGTGTTCGCGGGGGGTAGGAACGAGCAGTACTTC; cdr3_aa: CASSLVFAGGRNEQYF
clone_size: NA; v_call: TRBV9; d_call: NA; j_call: TRBJ1-3; cdr3_nt: TGTGCCAGCAGCCCCCGGAGGGCTGGAAACACCATATATTTT; cdr3_aa: CASSPRRAGNTIYF
clone_size: NA; v_call: TRBV3-1/TRBV3-2; d_call: NA; j_call: TRBJ2-7; cdr3_nt: TGTGCCAGCAGCCAACAGGATGGGGCCCTCTCCTACGAGCAGTACTTC; cdr3_aa: CASSQQDGALSYEQYF
clone_size: NA; v_call: TRBV9; d_call: TRBD1; j_call: TRBJ1-2; cdr3_nt: TGTGCCAGCAGCCCGAGGGGACAGGGAGGGGAGTATGGCTACACCTTC; cdr3_aa: CASSPRGQGGEYGYTF
clone_size: NA; v_call: TRBV12-3/TRBV12-4; d_call: NA; j_call: TRBJ1-1; cdr3_nt: TGTGCCAGCAGTTGGTCCGAAAGGACTGAAGCTTTCTTT; cdr3_aa: CASSWSERTEAFF
clone_size: few; v_call: TRBV9; d_call: NA; j_call: TRBJ1-3; cdr3_nt: TGTGCCAGCAGCGTCTGGTCAGGCGGAAACACCATATATTTT; cdr3_aa: CASSVWSGGNTIYF
clone_size: NA; v_call: TRBV27; d_call: TRBD1; j_call: TRBJ2-7; cdr3_nt: TGTGCCAGCAGACTGGACAGGGGTTTAACGTCCGAGCAGTACTTC; cdr3_aa: CASRLDRGLTSEQYF
clone_size: NA; v_call: TRBV6-4; d_call: NA; j_call: TRBJ2-1; cdr3_nt: TGTGCCAGCAGTCCTAGCCCGAACAATGAGCAGTTCTTC; cdr3_aa: CASSPSPNNEQFF
clone_size: NA; v_call: TRBV2; d_call: NA; j_call: TRBJ2-5; cdr3_nt: TGTGCCAGCAGAAACCGGGACACGGGCCAAGAGACCCAGTACTTC; cdr3_aa: CASRNRDTGQETQYF
clone_size: NA; v_call: TRBV7-8; d_call: NA; j_call: TRBJ1-2; cdr3_nt: TGTGCCAGCAGCGAAATTACGGGCGGGCAGGGCTATGGCTACACCTTC; cdr3_aa: CASSEITGGQGYGYTF
clone_size: NA; v_call: TRBV6-4; d_call: TRBD2; j_call: TRBJ2-1; cdr3_nt: TGTGCCAGCAGTGCTAGCGGGGGGTCCTACAATGAGCAGTTCTTC; cdr3_aa: CASSASGGSYNEQFF
clone_size: NA; v_call: TRBV12-3/TRBV12-4; d_call: NA; j_call: TRBJ1-1; cdr3_nt: TGTGCCAGTCATCTTCCGGGGGCGACTGAAGCTTTCTTT; cdr3_aa: CASHLPGATEAFF
clone_size: once; v_call: TRBV6-5; d_call: NA; j_call: TRBJ2-3; cdr3_nt: TGTGCCAGCAGTAGTAGGGGGGCGGCAGATACGCAGTATTTT; cdr3_aa: CASSSRGAADTQYF
clone_size: once; v_call: TRBV29-1; d_call: NA; j_call: TRBJ1-2; cdr3_nt: TGCAGCGTTGATTGGGGAGGGCACTATGGCTACACCTTC; cdr3_aa: CSVDWGGHYGYTF
clone_size: NA; v_call: TRBV9; d_call: TRBD2; j_call: TRBJ2-3; cdr3_nt: TGTGCCAGCAGCTCGGGACTAGCGGGGGCAGATACGCAGTATTTT; cdr3_aa: CASSSGLAGADTQYF
clone_size: few; v_call: TRBV5-4; d_call: NA; j_call: TRBJ2-1; cdr3_nt: TGTGCCAGCTCCTCGCCGGGTAGAGGGACCGGTGAGCAGTTCTTC; cdr3_aa: CASSSPGRGTGEQFF
clone_size: NA; v_call: TRBV7-2; d_call: TRBD1; j_call: TRBJ2-2; cdr3_nt: TGTGCCAGCAGCTTACCGCAACAGGGGAACATCGGGGAGCTGTTTTTT; cdr3_aa: CASSLPQQGNIGELFF
clone_size: NA; v_call: TRBV7-2; d_call: NA; j_call: TRBJ2-7; cdr3_nt: TGTGCCAGCAGCTACTCCGGGACGGGGACCTACGAGCAGTACTTC; cdr3_aa: CASSYSGTGTYEQYF
clone_size: NA; v_call: TRBV9; d_call: TRBD1; j_call: TRBJ1-2; cdr3_nt: TGTGCCAGCAGCGTAGGGACAGGGAACTATGGCTACACCTTC; cdr3_aa: CASSVGTGNYGYTF
clone_size: NA; v_call: TRBV5-4; d_call: TRBD1; j_call: TRBJ1-2; cdr3_nt: TGTGCCAGCAGCTTACCGGGACAGGGGGTCCGGACCTTC; cdr3_aa: CASSLPGQGVRTF
clone_size: NA; v_call: TRBV28; d_call: NA; j_call: TRBJ2-7; cdr3_nt: TGTGCCAGCAGTTTTTTTAGCGAGCAGTACTTC; cdr3_aa: CASSFFSEQYF
clone_size: NA; v_call: TRBV6-1; d_call: NA; j_call: TRBJ2-2; cdr3_nt: TGTGCCAGCAGTGAATTTTTCGGGGGGCAGAACACCGGGGAGCTGTTTTTT; cdr3_aa: CASSEFFGGQNTGELFF
clone_size: NA; v_call: TRBV7-3; d_call: TRBD1; j_call: TRBJ2-3; cdr3_nt: TGTGCCAGCAGCTACGACAGGGGGGGCACAGATACGCAGTATTTT; cdr3_aa: CASSYDRGGTDTQYF
clone_size: NA; v_call: TRBV11-2; d_call: TRBD2; j_call: TRBJ2-5; cdr3_nt: TGTGCCAGCAGCTTAGATGGAGATAGCGGGGGCCAAGAGACCCAGTACTTC; cdr3_aa: CASSLDGDSGGQETQYF
clone_size: NA; v_call: TRBV9; d_call: NA; j_call: TRBJ2-1; cdr3_nt: TGTGCCAGCAGCCAAAAGGACGGGAGCTACGCAATGCAGTTCTTC; cdr3_aa: CASSQKDGSYAMQFF
clone_size: NA; v_call: TRBV11-2; d_call: TRBD1; j_call: TRBJ1-2; cdr3_nt: TGTGCCAGCAGCGCCGGACAGGGAATAATCTATGGCTACACCTTC; cdr3_aa: CASSAGQGIIYGYTF
clone_size: NA; v_call: TRBV5-4; d_call: TRBD2; j_call: TRBJ2-3; cdr3_nt: TGTGCCAGCAGCTTGGTTGCTAGCGGTACTGGCACGCAGTATTTT; cdr3_aa: CASSLVASGTGTQYF